The 7 T cell receptor beta chains below come from one sample, sequenced in a study of T cell changes during pregnancy in multiple sclerosis. Using immunoSEQ multiplex PCR, the repertoire was profiled, and TCRdb retains in-frame clones only, with some absent. In the table there are approximately 70,000 clones, approximately 90% of which are singletons. The sequences come from peripheral blood, collected in the second trimester of pregnancy. These receptors were obtained from a female donor in good health, enrolled as a control in a pregnancy study.

The chain links TRBV28 to TRBJ2-2; TRBD2 aligns across 12 bases. Per the germline V gene, CDR1 is MDHEN and CDR2 is SYDVKM. With V trimmed by 5 bases and J by 4 bases, 8 bases remained unmatched. CDR3 length: 17 residues. The CDR3 protein is CASSLSLAGGPTGELFF. In DNA form, the CDR3 reads TGTGCCAGCAGTCTCTCTCTAGCGGGAGGGCCCACCGGGGAGCTGTTTTTT.

The chain links TRBV18 to TRBJ2-1; 15 nucleotides line up with TRBD2. Germline CDR1 reads KGHSH; CDR2 reads LQKENI. This CDR3 is built from 19 residues. V lost 4 bases and J lost 6; bases outside the gene matches: 13. The CDR3 reads CASSRHSSGLAGGGNEQFF. CDR3 in DNA: TGTGCCAGCTCACGACACAGTTCGGGACTAGCGGGAGGTGGCAATGAGCAGTTCTTC.

The chain joins TRBV2 to TRBJ2-7; a weak D match, TRBD2 (5 bases). The length of the CDR3 is 14 residues. Germline V lookup: CDR1 SNHLY, CDR2 FYNNEI. The V and J ends lost 5 bases and 7 bases respectively, with 18 bases between them. CDR3 DNA sequence: TGTGCCAGCAGTAACGGACGGGATGTTGCAGAGCAGTACTTC. Translation: CASSNGRDVAEQYF. Combining the CDR3 with reference TRBV2 and TRBJ2-7 gives the whole variable domain EPEVTQTPSHQVTQMGQEVILRCVPISNHLYFYWYRQILGQKVEFLVSFYNNEISEKSEIFDDQFSVERPDGSNFTLKIRSTKLEDSAMYFCASSNGRDVAEQYFGPGTRLTVT.

The CDR3 nucleotides are TGTGCCAGCGGATCTGGGGAGCGGGACCCCAGGTCCTACAATGAGCAGTTCTTC. It specifies CASGSGERDPRSYNEQFF. The chain recombines TRBV27 with TRBJ2-1, with TRBD2 matching 7 bases. Germline CDR1 is MNHEY and CDR2 is SMNVEV (reference sequence). The ends lost 8 bases at V and 1 base at J; junction bases unmatched: 17. The CDR3 runs to 18 residues.

The chain employs TRBV7-9 and TRBJ1-1, with TRBD1 matching over 12 bases. Germline CDR1 reads SEHNR; CDR2 reads FQNEAQ (reference sequence). V shed 4 bases and J 7 bases; nucleotides not matched to a gene: 7. There are 15 residues in the CDR3. CDR3 sequence (DNA): TGTGCCAGCAGCTACGGGGACAGGGGGCATATTGAAGCTTTCTTT. This codes for CASSYGDRGHIEAFF. The full variable domain, in which reference TRBV7-9 and TRBJ1-1 provide the parts outside the CDR3, is DTGVSQNPRHKITKRGQNVTFRCDPISEHNRLYWYRQTLGQGPEFLTYFQNEAQLEKSRLLSDRFSAERPKGSFSTLEIQRTEQGDSAMYLCASSYGDRGHIEAFFGQGTRLTVV.

V usage is TRBV5-1 and J usage is TRBJ1-1; D ambiguous. The germline V gene encodes CDR1 SGHRS and CDR2 YFSETQ. The V end was cut by 4 bases, the J end by 1 base, with 11 bases between. The CDR3 spans 14 residues. Here the CDR3 DNA reads TGCGCCAGCAGCGAGACGAGGCCGAACACTGAAGCTTTCTTT. It translates to CASSETRPNTEAFF.

This rearrangement joins TRBV28 to TRBJ1-5, with TRBD1 identical over 8 bases. The CDR3 spans 17 residues. CDR1 and CDR2 from the germline V gene are MDHEN and SYDVKM. Trimming at V came to 6 bases and at J to 9 bases, leaving 19 bases not matched to a gene. CDR3 in DNA: TGTGCCAGCAGAGCCTCGGACAGGGTCACTCACACCGTGCCCCAGCATTTT. It encodes CASRASDRVTHTVPQHF.